Shown below are 20 T cell receptor beta chains from a single sample sequenced in a study of PD-1 blockade in mismatch repair-deficient tumors. Some clones are missing from TCRdb's copy, which holds only in-frame ones; the method was immunoSEQ multiplex PCR. The sample shows about 120,000 clones, about 85% of them seen only once. This material consisted of peripheral blood, taken 44 weeks after starting pembrolizumab. All receptors come from an adult with mismatch repair-deficient cancer.

The sample holds one count of this clone. The rearrangement joins TRBV19 to TRBJ2-1; 7 nucleotides line up with TRBD1. From germline, CDR1 is LNHDA and CDR2 SQIVND (reference sequence). The CDR3 is 16 amino acids. Losses at the gene ends were 6 bases for V and 2 bases for J; bases not matched to a gene: 10. The CDR3 protein is CASSWGQIVAYNEQFF. As DNA, the CDR3 is TGTGCCAGTAGCTGGGGACAGATCGTGGCCTACAATGAGCAGTTCTTC.

This rearrangement joins TRBV4-3 to TRBJ2-7; D may be TRBD1 or TRBD2 (7 bases each). Germline CDR1 LGHNA, CDR2 YSLEER. The CDR3 sequence is 17 residues long. V lost 0 bases and J 1 base, leaving 16 bases between the germline ends. Here the CDR3 DNA reads TGCGCCAGCAGCCAAGACCTCAGGGGGGGCCTATCCTACGAGCAGTACTTC. It translates to CASSQDLRGGLSYEQYF.

This clone was recorded a few times. CDR3 residues: CASSSTEDGYTF. The CDR3 nucleotides read TGTGCCAGCAGTTCCACAGAGGATGGCTACACCTTC. V and J are TRBV28 and TRBJ1-2; unclear D gene. Germline assignment: CDR1 MDHEN and CDR2 SYDVKM. The CDR3 is 12 amino acids. V lost 4 bases to trimming and J lost 6 bases, with 9 bases between them.

This clone came up a few times. The chain has TRBV5-1 and TRBJ2-1, with 10 bases fitting TRBD2. This CDR3 has 14 residues. Germline lookup yields CDR1 SGHRS and CDR2 YFSETQ. Trimming cost V 5 bases and J 6 bases; bases outside gene matches: 5. CDR3 in amino acids: CASRTSGPLNEQFF. The CDR3 DNA reads as TGCGCCAGCAGGACTAGCGGGCCTCTCAATGAGCAGTTCTTC.

This chain uses TRBV7-8 with TRBJ2-7; possibly TRBD2 for D (5 bases). V was clipped by 3 bases and J by 3 bases, with 9 bases between them. Looked up from germline, CDR1 is SGHVS and CDR2 is FQNEAQ. This CDR3 contains 13 residues. In DNA form, the CDR3 reads TGTGCCAGCAGCTTTAGAGCGGACTACGAGCAGTACTTC. Translated: CASSFRADYEQYF.

The chain links TRBV18 to TRBJ1-5; D ambiguous. V was cut by 6 bases and J by 7 bases, with 16 bases left in between. Germline V gene data show CDR1 as KGHSH and CDR2 as LQKENI. The CDR3 sequence is 14 residues long. This chain's CDR3 is CASSDPTRNQPQHF. The CDR3 DNA follows: TGTGCCAGCTCGGACCCTACACGTAACCAGCCCCAGCATTTT.

This clone was seen a single time. The genes are TRBV7-6 and TRBJ2-5; no reliable D call. Per the germline V gene, CDR1 is SGHVS and CDR2 is FNYEAQ. Deletions cut 5 bases from V and 3 bases from J, with 4 bases between. The CDR3 has 11 amino acids. This CDR3 is CASSLKETQYF. In DNA, the CDR3 is TGTGCCAGCAGCCTCAAAGAGACCCAGTACTTC.

The V call is TRBV5-6, the J call TRBJ2-3; possible D gene TRBD2, 6 bases. CDR3 size: 16 residues. V lost 1 base, J lost 4 bases, and 16 bases lay in between. Germline CDR1 is SGHDT and CDR2 is YYEEEE. CDR3 nucleotide sequence: TGTGCCAGCAGCTTGTATTTTCCAGGGAGGCCAGATACGCAGTATTTT. It specifies CASSLYFPGRPDTQYF.

The rearrangement joins TRBV29-1 to TRBJ1-1; D unclear. This CDR3 contains 12 residues. Trimming cost V 3 bases and J 0 bases, with 5 bases left between them. Germline lookup yields CDR1 SQVTM and CDR2 ANQGSEA. The DNA for the CDR3 is TGCAGCGTTGACGCGGTGAACACTGAAGCTTTCTTT. Encoded protein: CSVDAVNTEAFF. The full variable domain, rest sourced from reference TRBV29-1 and TRBJ1-1, is SAVISQKPSRDICQRGTSLTIQCQVDSQVTMMFWYRQQPGQSLTLIATANQGSEATYESGFVIDKFPISRPNLTFSTLTVSNMSPEDSSIYLCSVDAVNTEAFFGQGTRLTVV.

The chain recombines TRBV10-3 with TRBJ1-2; D unresolved. The CDR3 is 11 residues long. Trimming removed 3 bases at V and 8 bases at J, with 7 bases between. The germline V gene has CDR1 ENHRY and CDR2 SYGVKD. CDR3 in DNA: TGTGCCATCAGTGATGGGCGGGGCTACACCTTC. Residues: CAISDGRGYTF.

The chain couples TRBV7-2 to TRBJ1-2, with unresolved D. Trimming cost V 4 bases and J 14 bases, with 14 bases left between them. Germline CDR1 and CDR2: SGHTA and FQGNSA. The CDR3 is 11 residues long. The CDR3 DNA follows: TGTGCCAGCAGCTCCGCCCAGGCGTGGACCTTC. Translated: CASSSAQAWTF.

The chain employs TRBV7-8 and TRBJ1-1; D perhaps matches TRBD1 (5 bases). This CDR3 region has 13 residues. V lost 5 bases, J lost 8 bases, and 15 bases lay in between. Germline lookup yields CDR1 SGHVS and CDR2 FQNEAQ. The CDR3 nucleotides read TGTGCCAGCAGCCCCCCCGGGGGGAGAGAAGCTTTCTTT. Protein sequence: CASSPPGGREAFF.

The V call is TRBV5-1, the J call TRBJ2-7, with 7 nucleotides matching TRBD2. The CDR3 runs 16 residues. The germline V gene encodes CDR1 SGHRS and CDR2 YFSETQ. V was pared by 1 base and J by 4 bases, with 11 bases of the junction left unmatched. CDR3 in amino acids: CASSLLFARESYEQYF. The CDR3 bases are TGCGCCAGCAGCTTGTTATTCGCGCGGGAGTCTTACGAGCAGTACTTC.

The chain recombines TRBV27 with TRBJ2-7, with D unclear. Germline V gene sequence: CDR1 MNHEY, CDR2 SMNVEV (reference sequence). Trimming shortened V by 5 bases and J by 1 base, and 9 bases separated the two germline ends. The CDR3 consists of 13 residues. In DNA, the CDR3 is TGTGCCAGCAGTATCGTGAAATCCTACGAGCAGTACTTC. The encoded protein is CASSIVKSYEQYF.

V usage is TRBV5-6 and J usage is TRBJ2-7, with TRBD1 identical over 8 bases. Germline CDR1 and CDR2: SGHDT and YYEEEE. V gave up 3 bases and J gave up 2 bases; unmatched junction bases: 19. There are 19 residues in the CDR3. DNA of the CDR3: TGTGCCAGCAGCTCCGGACAGGGTGAGGACGCGAGAAACACCTACGAGCAGTACTTC. Protein: CASSSGQGEDARNTYEQYF.

The genes are TRBV19 and TRBJ1-5, with 10 bases aligning to TRBD1. Germline CDR1 is LNHDA and CDR2 is SQIVND (reference sequence). J was trimmed by 6 bases and V by 1 base; bases with no gene match: 3. CDR3 length: 15 amino acids. The CDR3 protein is CASSIGQGALQPQHF. CDR3 nucleotide sequence: TGTGCCAGTAGTATAGGACAGGGGGCGCTTCAGCCCCAGCATTTT.

The rearrangement links TRBV14 to TRBJ2-3; no reliable D call. The V gene's germline CDR1 is SGHDN and CDR2 FVKESK. This CDR3 is 16 amino acids long. Between the trimmed V and J ends, which lost 2 bases and 0 bases, there was a span of 12 bases. The CDR3 DNA follows: TGTGCCAGCAGCCAAACTGGCTACCTGAGCACAGATACGCAGTATTTT. Translated, it gives CASSQTGYLSTDTQYF.

This clone was observed a single time. The CDR3 DNA follows: TGCGCCAGCAGCCAAACCCGGACAGGGTATGGCACCGGGGAGCTGTTTTTT. As protein: CASSQTRTGYGTGELFF. The chain employs TRBV4-1 and TRBJ2-2; 8 positions agree with TRBD1. Germline V gene sequence: CDR1 MGHRA, CDR2 YSYEKL. V lost 2 bases, J lost 4 bases, and 9 bases stayed unmatched. The CDR3 loop spans 17 amino acids.

The J gene is TRBJ1-5, the V gene TRBV27; TRBD1 aligns across 9 bases. J was trimmed by 2 bases and V by 5 bases; bases with no gene match: 7. This CDR3 region has 16 residues. CDR1 MNHEY and CDR2 SMNVEV come from the germline V gene (reference sequence). The CDR3 loop is CASSLEGQGGNQPQHF. DNA for the CDR3: TGTGCCAGCAGTCTAGAGGGACAGGGTGGCAATCAGCCCCAGCATTTT.

V gene TRBV2 combines with J gene TRBJ2-7, with 10 bases fitting TRBD1. The CDR3 extends over 17 amino acids. The V segment lost 7 bases and the J segment 5 bases; nucleotides outside the gene matches: 17. Germline CDR1 SNHLY, CDR2 FYNNEI. DNA of the CDR3: TGTGCCAGCAACAAATGGGACAGGGGTCTAGCGGAGGACGAGCAGTACTTC. This gives the protein CASNKWDRGLAEDEQYF. The full variable domain, completed using reference TRBV2 and TRBJ2-7, is EPEVTQTPSHQVTQMGQEVILRCVPISNHLYFYWYRQILGQKVEFLVSFYNNEISEKSEIFDDQFSVERPDGSNFTLKIRSTKLEDSAMYFCASNKWDRGLAEDEQYFGPGTRLTVT.